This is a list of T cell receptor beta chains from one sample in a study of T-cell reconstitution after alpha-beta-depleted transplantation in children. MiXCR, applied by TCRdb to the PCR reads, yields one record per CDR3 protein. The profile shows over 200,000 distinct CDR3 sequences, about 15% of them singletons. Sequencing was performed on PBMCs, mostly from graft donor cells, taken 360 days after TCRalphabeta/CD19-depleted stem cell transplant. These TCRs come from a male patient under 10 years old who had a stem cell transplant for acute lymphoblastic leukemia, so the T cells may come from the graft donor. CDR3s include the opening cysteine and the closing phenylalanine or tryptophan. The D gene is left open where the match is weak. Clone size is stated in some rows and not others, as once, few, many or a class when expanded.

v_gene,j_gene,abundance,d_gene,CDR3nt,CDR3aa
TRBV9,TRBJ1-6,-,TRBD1,TGTGCCAGCAGCGTAGGAGGGGGCTCATGGAATTCACCCCTCCACTTT,CASSVGGGSWNSPLHF
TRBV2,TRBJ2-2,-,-,TGTGCCACCCCGCCCGGGGGGCGCTTGGACACCGGGGAGCTGTTTTTT,CATPPGGRLDTGELFF
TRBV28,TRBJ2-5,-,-,TGTGCCAGCAGTTTGGGGACCCACGTGGCAGGGACCCAGTACTTC,CASSLGTHVAGTQYF
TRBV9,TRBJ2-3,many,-,TGTGCCAGCAGCGTAGCACCGACTAGCACAGATACGCAGTATTTT,CASSVAPTSTDTQYF
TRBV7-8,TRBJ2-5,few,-,TGTGCCAGCAGCTTAATCCAGACCCAGTACTTC,CASSLIQTQYF
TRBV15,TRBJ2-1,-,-,TGTGCCACCGCGGAGGGGGCAGGGGAGTACAATGAGCAGTTCTTC,CATAEGAGEYNEQFF
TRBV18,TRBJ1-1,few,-,TGTGCCATCTCCCGGTCCGCAGAGAACACTGAAGCTTTCTTT,CAISRSAENTEAFF
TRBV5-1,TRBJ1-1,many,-,TGCGCCAGCAGCCCTAACACAGGGATGAACACTGAAGCTTTCTTT,CASSPNTGMNTEAFF
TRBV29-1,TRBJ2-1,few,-,TGCAGCGTCACCGGGCCGACTAATGAGCAGTTCTTC,CSVTGPTNEQFF
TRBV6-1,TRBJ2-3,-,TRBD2,TGTGCCAGCAGTGAAGCGATGAGGACTAGCGGGTACACAGATACGCAGTATTTT,CASSEAMRTSGYTDTQYF
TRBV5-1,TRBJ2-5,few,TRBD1,TGCGCCAGCAGCTTGGCGACAGGGGGCCAAGAGACCCAGTACTTC,CASSLATGGQETQYF
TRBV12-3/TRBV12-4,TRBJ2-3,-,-,TGTGCCAGCAGCCGTGATCTAGCATCCGATACGCAGTATTTT,CASSRDLASDTQYF
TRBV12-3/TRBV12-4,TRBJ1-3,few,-,TGTGCCAGCAGCCTGGGAGTGAACACGGCTGGAAACACCATATATTTT,CASSLGVNTAGNTIYF
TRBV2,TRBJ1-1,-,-,TGTGCCAGCAGTACTCGGCTGACTGAAGCTTTCTTT,CASSTRLTEAFF
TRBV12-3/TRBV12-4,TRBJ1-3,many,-,TGTGCCAGCATGGAGAACACCATATATTTT,CASMENTIYF
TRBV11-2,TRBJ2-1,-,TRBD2,TGTGCCAGCAGCGCGCGGGGGGCTCTGGGGAATGAGCAGTTCTTC,CASSARGALGNEQFF
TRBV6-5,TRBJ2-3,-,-,TGTGCCAGCAGTTACCAGGGGTTTGATACGCAGTATTTT,CASSYQGFDTQYF